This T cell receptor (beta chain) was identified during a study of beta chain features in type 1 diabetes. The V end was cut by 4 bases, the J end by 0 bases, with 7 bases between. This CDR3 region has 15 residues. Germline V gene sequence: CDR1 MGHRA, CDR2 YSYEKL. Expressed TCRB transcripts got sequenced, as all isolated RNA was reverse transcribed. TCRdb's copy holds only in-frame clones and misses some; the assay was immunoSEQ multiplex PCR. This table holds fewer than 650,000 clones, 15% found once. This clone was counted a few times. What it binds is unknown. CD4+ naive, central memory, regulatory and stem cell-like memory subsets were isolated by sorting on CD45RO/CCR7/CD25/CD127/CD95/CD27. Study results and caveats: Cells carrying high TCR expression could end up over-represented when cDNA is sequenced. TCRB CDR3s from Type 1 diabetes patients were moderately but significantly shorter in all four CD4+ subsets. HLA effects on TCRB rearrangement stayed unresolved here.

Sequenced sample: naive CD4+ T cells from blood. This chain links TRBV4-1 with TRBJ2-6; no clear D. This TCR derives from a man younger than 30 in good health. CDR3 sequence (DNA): TGCGCCAGCAGCCTGCGAAACTCTGGGGCCAACGTCCTGACTTTC. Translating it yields CASSLRNSGANVLTF.